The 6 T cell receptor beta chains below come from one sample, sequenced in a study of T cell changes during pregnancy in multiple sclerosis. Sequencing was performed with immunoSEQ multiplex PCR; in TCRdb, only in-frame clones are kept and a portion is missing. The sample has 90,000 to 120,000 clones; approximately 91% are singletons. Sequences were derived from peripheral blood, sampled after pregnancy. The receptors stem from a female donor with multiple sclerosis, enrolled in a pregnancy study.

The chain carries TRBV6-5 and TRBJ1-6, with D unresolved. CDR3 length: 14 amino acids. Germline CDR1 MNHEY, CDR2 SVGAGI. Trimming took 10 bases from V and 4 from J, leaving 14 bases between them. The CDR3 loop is CATQRISYNSPLHF. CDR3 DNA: TGTGCCACCCAAAGAATCAGTTATAATTCACCCCTCCACTTT.

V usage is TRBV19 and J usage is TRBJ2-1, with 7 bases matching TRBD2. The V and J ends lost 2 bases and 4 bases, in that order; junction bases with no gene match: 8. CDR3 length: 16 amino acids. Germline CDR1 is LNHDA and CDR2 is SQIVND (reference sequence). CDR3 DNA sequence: TGTGCCAGTAGTATACGTGGCGGGGGAGTATACAATGAGCAGTTCTTC. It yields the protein CASSIRGGGVYNEQFF. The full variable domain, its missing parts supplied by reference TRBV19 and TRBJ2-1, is DGGITQSPKYLFRKEGQNVTLSCEQNLNHDAMYWYRQDPGQGLRLIYYSQIVNDFQKGDIAEGYSVSREKKESFPLTVTSAQKNPTAFYLCASSIRGGGVYNEQFFGPGTRLTVL.

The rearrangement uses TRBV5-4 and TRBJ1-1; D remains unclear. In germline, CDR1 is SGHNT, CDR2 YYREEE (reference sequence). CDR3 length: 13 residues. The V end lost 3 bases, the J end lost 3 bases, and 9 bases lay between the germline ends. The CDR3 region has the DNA TGTGCCAGCAGCTCCGCGGGAGACACTGAAGCTTTCTTT. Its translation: CASSSAGDTEAFF.

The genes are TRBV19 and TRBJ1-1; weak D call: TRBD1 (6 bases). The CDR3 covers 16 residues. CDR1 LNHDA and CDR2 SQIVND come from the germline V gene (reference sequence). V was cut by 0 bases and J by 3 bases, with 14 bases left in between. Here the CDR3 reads CASSIDFGGADTEAFF. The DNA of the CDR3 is TGTGCCAGTAGTATAGATTTTGGGGGCGCGGACACTGAAGCTTTCTTT.

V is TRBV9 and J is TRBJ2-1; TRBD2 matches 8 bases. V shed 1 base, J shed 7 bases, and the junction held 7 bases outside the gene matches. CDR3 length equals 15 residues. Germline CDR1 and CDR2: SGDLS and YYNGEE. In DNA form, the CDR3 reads TGTGCCAGCAGCGTAACGGGGGGGCCTTATAATGAGCAGTTCTTC. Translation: CASSVTGGPYNEQFF.

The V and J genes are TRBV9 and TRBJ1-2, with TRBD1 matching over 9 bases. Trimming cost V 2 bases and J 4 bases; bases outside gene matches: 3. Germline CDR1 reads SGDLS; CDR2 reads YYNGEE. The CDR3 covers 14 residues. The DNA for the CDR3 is TGTGCCAGCAGCGTCGGGACAGGGATCTATGGCTACACCTTC. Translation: CASSVGTGIYGYTF.